The entry below gives a single TCR beta chain sequence along with its context. This entry comes from a study of blood T cell repertoires in COVID-19. Looking at the study overall: Italy, Spain and the United States were the sources of the convalescent and acute COVID-19 samples.

As processed by the authors: It was from reference gene primer amplification that nucleated cell counts were estimated. The protocol was immunoSEQ multiplex PCR, while the TCRdb copy is restricted to in-frame clones and leaves out a portion. V and J calls and clone size follow that table, whereas D and trimming were derived from the DNA. This table has approximately 260,000 clones, approximately 87% appearing once. Per germline, CDR1 LNHDA and CDR2 SQIVND (reference sequence). The CDR3 consists of 14 residues. Trimming took 5 bases from V and 8 from J; bases not matched to a gene: 7. J is TRBJ2-1 and V is TRBV19; 9 bases fit TRBD2. Sequenced: peripheral blood. This clonotype was sampled from a man aged 55 to 69 who had recovered from COVID-19. This CDR3 is CASSVAGDSDEQFF. The DNA of the CDR3 is TGTGCCAGTAGTGTAGCGGGAGATTCCGATGAGCAGTTCTTC.